This T cell receptor (beta chain) was recovered during a study of response to subunit inactivated influenza vaccine. Via MiXCR, TCRdb re-called the RT-PCR reads, giving one row per CDR3 protein. Of a few hundred thousand distinct CDR3 sequences listed, 11% to 15% are singletons. This TCR was sampled from a man aged 50-59 years who received an inactivated influenza vaccine. Material: PBMCs from blood, obtained roughly 12 days after vaccination.

The CDR3 spells CSAHPALRSSNTEAFF. CDR3 nucleotide sequence: TGCAGTGCTCACCCGGCTCTGAGAAGTTCGAACACTGAAGCTTTCTTT. The chain uses TRBV20-1 and TRBJ1-1, with D uncertain. V gave up 5 bases and J gave up 1 base, with 20 bases separating them. Germline CDR1 reads DFQATT; CDR2 reads SNEGSKA (reference sequence). CDR3 size: 16 residues.